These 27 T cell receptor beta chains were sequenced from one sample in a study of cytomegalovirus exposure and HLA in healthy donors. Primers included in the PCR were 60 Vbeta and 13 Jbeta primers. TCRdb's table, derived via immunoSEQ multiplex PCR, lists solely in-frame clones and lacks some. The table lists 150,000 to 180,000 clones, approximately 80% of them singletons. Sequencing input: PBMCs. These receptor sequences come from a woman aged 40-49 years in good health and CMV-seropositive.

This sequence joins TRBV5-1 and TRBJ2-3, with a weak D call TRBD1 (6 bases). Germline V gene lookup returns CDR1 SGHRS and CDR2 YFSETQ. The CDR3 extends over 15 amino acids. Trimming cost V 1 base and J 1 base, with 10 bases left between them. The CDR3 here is CASSLNRARTDTQYF. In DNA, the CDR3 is TGCGCCAGCAGCTTGAACAGGGCCCGCACAGATACGCAGTATTTT.

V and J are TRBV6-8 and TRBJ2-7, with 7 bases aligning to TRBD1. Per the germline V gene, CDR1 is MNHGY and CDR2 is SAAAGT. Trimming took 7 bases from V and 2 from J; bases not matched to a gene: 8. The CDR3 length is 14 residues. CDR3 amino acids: CASNSTGVAYEQYF. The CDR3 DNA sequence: TGTGCCAGCAATTCCACAGGGGTGGCCTACGAGCAGTACTTC.

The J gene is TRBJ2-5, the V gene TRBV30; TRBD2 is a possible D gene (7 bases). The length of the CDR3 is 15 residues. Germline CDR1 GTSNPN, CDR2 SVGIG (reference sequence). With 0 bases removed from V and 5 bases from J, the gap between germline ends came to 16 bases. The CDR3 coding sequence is TGTGCCTGGAGTGTACGGGGGGCGGGAATGGAGACCCAGTACTTC. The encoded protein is CAWSVRGAGMETQYF.

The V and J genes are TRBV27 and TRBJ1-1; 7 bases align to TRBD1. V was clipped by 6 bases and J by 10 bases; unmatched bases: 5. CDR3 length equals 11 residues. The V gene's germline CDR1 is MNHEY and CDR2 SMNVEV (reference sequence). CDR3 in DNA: TGTGCCAGCAGCCTCCGGGACAGAGCTTTCTTT. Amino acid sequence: CASSLRDRAFF.

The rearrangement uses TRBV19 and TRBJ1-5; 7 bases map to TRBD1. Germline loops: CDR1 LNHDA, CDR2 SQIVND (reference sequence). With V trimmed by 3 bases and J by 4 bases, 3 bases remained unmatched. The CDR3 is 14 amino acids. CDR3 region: CASSISTGNQPQHF. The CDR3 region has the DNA TGTGCCAGTAGTATTTCGACAGGGAATCAGCCCCAGCATTTT.

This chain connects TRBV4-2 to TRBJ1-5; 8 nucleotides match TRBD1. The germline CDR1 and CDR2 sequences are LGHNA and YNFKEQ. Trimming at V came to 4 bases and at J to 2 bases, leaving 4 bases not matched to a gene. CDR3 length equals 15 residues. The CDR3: CASSLTTGGNQPQHF. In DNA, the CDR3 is TGTGCCAGCAGCCTAACGACAGGGGGCAATCAGCCCCAGCATTTT.

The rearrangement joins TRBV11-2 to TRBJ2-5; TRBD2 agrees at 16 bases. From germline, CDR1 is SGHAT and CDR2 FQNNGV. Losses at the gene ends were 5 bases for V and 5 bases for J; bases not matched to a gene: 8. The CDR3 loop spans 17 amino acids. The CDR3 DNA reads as TGTGCCAGCAGCACCGGGACTAGCGGGAGGGGCGGGGAGACCCAGTACTTC. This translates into CASSTGTSGRGGETQYF. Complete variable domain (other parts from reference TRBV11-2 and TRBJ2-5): EAGVAQSPRYKIIEKRQSVAFWCNPISGHATLYWYQQILGQGPKLLIQFQNNGVVDDSQLPKDRFSAERLKGVDSTLKIQPAKLEDSAVYLCASSTGTSGRGGETQYFGPGTRLLVL.

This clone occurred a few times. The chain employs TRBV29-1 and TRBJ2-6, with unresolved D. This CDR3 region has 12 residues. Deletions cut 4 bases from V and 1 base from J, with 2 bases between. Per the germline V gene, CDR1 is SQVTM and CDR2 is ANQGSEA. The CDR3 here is CSVVSGANVLTF. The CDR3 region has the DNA TGCAGCGTTGTATCTGGGGCCAACGTCCTGACTTTC.

In nucleotides, the CDR3 is TGCAGCGTTGATGCGGGGACAGGGGGAATCTATGGCTACACCTTC. Protein product: CSVDAGTGGIYGYTF. The rearrangement uses TRBV29-1 and TRBJ1-2, with 11 nucleotides matching TRBD1. The germline V gene encodes CDR1 SQVTM and CDR2 ANQGSEA. Trimming removed 3 bases from V and 4 bases from J; junction bases left unmatched: 7. The CDR3 loop spans 15 amino acids. Using reference TRBV29-1 and TRBJ1-2 for the parts outside the CDR3, the full variable domain is SAVISQKPSRDICQRGTSLTIQCQVDSQVTMMFWYRQQPGQSLTLIATANQGSEATYESGFVIDKFPISRPNLTFSTLTVSNMSPEDSSIYLCSVDAGTGGIYGYTFGSGTRLTVV.

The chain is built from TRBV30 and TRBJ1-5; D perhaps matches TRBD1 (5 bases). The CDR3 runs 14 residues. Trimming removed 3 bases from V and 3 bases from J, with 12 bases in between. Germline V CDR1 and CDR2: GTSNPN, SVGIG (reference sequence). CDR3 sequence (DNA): TGTGCCTGGAGCGGCGGGACTTCCAATCAGCCCCAGCATTTT. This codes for CAWSGGTSNQPQHF.

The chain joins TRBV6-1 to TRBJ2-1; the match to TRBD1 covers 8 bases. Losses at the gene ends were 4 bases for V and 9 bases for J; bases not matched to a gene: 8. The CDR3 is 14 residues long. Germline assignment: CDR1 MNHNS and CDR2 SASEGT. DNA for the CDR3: TGTGCCAGCAGTGCCCAGGGGGCGATCGGTGAGCAGTTCTTC. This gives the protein CASSAQGAIGEQFF.

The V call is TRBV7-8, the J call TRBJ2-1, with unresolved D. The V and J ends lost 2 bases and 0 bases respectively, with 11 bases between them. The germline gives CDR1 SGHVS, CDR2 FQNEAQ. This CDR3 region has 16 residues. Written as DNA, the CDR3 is TGTGCCAGCAGCTTATATTTCTCTAGCTCCTACAATGAGCAGTTCTTC. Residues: CASSLYFSSSYNEQFF.

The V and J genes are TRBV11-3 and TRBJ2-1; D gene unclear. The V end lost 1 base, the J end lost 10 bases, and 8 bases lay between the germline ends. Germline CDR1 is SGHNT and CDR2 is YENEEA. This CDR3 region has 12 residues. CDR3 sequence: CASSLGAIEQFF. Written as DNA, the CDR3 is TGTGCCAGCAGCTTAGGGGCCATCGAGCAGTTCTTC.

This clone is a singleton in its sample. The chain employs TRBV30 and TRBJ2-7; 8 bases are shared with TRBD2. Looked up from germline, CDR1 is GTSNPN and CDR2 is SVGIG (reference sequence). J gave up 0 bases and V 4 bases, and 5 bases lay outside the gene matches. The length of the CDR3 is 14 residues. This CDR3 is CAWTPGGSSYEQYF. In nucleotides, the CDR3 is TGTGCCTGGACCCCGGGGGGGAGCTCCTACGAGCAGTACTTC. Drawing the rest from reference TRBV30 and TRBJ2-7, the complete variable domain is SQTIHQWPATLVQPVGSPLSLECTVEGTSNPNLYWYRQAAGRGLQLLFYSVGIGQISSEVPQNLSASRPQDRQFILSSKKLLLSDSGFYLCAWTPGGSSYEQYFGPGTRLTVT.

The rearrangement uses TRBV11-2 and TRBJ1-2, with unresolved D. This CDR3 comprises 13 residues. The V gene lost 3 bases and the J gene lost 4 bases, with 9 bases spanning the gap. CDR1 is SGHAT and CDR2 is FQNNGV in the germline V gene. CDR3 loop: CASSFQQSYGYTF. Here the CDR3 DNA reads TGTGCCAGCAGCTTTCAACAATCCTATGGCTACACCTTC. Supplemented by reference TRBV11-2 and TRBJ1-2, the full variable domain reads EAGVAQSPRYKIIEKRQSVAFWCNPISGHATLYWYQQILGQGPKLLIQFQNNGVVDDSQLPKDRFSAERLKGVDSTLKIQPAKLEDSAVYLCASSFQQSYGYTFGSGTRLTVV.

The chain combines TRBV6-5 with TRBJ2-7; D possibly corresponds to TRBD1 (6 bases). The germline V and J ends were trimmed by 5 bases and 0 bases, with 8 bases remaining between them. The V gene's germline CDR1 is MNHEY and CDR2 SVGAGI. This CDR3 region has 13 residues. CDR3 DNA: TGTGCCAGCAGTCGACAGGCCTCCTACGAGCAGTACTTC. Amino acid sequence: CASSRQASYEQYF.

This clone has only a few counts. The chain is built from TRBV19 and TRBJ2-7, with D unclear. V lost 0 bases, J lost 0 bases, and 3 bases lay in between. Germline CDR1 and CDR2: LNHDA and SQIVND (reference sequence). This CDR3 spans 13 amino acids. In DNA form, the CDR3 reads TGTGCCAGTAGTATAGACAGCTCCTACGAGCAGTACTTC. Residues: CASSIDSSYEQYF.

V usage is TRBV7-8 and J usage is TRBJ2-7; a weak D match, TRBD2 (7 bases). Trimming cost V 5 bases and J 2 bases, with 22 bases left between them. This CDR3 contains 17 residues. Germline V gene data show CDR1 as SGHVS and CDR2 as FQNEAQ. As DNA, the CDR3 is TGTGCCAGCAGCGTACAGGGAAAAGGGGACTACGCCTACGAGCAGTACTTC. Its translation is CASSVQGKGDYAYEQYF.

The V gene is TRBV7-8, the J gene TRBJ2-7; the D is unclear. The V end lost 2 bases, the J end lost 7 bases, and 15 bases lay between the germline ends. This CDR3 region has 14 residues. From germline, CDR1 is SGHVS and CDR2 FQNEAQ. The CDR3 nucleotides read TGTGCCAGCAGCTTATATTTGAGTACGAGTGAGCAGTACTTC. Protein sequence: CASSLYLSTSEQYF.

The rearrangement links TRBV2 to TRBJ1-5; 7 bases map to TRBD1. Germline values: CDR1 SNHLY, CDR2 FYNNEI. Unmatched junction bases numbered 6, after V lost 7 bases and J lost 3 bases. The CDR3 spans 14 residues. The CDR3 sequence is CASTYRGTNQPQHF. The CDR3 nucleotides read TGTGCCAGCACTTACAGGGGAACCAATCAGCCCCAGCATTTT.

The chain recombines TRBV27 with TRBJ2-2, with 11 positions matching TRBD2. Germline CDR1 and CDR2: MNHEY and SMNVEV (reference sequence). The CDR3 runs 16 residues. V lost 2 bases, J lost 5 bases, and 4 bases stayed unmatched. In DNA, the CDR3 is TGTGCCAGCAGTTTAGCGAGACTAGCGGGAACCGGGGAGCTGTTTTTT. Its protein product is CASSLARLAGTGELFF.

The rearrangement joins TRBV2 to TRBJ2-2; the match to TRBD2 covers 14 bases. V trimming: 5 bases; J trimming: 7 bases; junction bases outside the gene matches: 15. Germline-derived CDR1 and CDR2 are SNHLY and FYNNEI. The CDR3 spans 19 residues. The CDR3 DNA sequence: TGTGCCAGCAGTCGACCTGGGACTAGCGGGAGTCGAGGTGGCGGGGAGCTGTTTTTT. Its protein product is CASSRPGTSGSRGGGELFF.

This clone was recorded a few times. The CDR3 DNA sequence: TGTGCCAGCTCACCACCCGACAGGGGGGTCGGCTATGGCTACACCTTC. Its translation is CASSPPDRGVGYGYTF. The rearrangement joins TRBV18 to TRBJ1-2; 9 bases are shared with TRBD1. This CDR3 has 16 amino acids. V was pared by 0 bases and J by 4 bases, with 6 bases of the junction left unmatched. The germline CDR1 and CDR2 sequences are KGHSH and LQKENI.

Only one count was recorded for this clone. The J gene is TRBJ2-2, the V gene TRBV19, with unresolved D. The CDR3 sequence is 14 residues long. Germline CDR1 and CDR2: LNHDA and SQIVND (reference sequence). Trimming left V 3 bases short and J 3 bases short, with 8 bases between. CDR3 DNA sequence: TGTGCCAGTAGTATTGCACAGTACACCGGGGAGCTGTTTTTT. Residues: CASSIAQYTGELFF.

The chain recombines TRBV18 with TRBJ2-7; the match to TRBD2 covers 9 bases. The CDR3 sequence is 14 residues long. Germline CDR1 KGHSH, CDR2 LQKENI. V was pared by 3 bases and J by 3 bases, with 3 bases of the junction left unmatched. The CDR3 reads CASSPRAGGYEQYF. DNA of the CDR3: TGTGCCAGCTCACCGAGAGCGGGGGGCTACGAGCAGTACTTC.

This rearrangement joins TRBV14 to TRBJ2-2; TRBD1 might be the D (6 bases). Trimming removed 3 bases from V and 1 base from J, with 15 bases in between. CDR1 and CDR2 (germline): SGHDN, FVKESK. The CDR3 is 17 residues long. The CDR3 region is CASSHRGTLWNTGELFF. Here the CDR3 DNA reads TGTGCCAGCAGCCACCGTGGGACACTTTGGAACACCGGGGAGCTGTTTTTT.

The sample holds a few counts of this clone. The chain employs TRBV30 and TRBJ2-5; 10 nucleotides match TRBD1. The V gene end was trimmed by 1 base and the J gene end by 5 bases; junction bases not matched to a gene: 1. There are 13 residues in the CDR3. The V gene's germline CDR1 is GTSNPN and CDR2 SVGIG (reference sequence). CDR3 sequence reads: CAWSEGQGETQYF. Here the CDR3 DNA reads TGTGCCTGGAGTGAGGGACAGGGGGAGACCCAGTACTTC.